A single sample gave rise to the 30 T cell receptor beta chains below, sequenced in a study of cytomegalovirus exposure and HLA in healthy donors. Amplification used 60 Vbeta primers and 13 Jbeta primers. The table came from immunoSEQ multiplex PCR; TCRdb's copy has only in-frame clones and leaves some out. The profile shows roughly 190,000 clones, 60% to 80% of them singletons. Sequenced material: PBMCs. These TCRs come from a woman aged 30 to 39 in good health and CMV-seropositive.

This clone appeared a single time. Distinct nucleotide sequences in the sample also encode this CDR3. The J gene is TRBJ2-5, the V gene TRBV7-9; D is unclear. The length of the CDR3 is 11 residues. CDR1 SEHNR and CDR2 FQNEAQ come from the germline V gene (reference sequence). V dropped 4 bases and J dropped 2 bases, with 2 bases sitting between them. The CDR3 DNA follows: TGTGCCAGCAGCTCGCAAGAGACCCAGTACTTC. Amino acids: CASSSQETQYF. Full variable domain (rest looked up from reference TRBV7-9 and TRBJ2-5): DTGVSQNPRHKITKRGQNVTFRCDPISEHNRLYWYRQTLGQGPEFLTYFQNEAQLEKSRLLSDRFSAERPKGSFSTLEIQRTEQGDSAMYLCASSSQETQYFGPGTRLLVL.

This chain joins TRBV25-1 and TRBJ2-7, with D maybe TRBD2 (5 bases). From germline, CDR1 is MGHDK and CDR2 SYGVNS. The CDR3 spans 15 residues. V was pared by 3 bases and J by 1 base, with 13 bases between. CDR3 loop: CASSDSQPGSYEQYF. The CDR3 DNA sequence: TGTGCCAGCAGTGACTCACAGCCGGGGTCCTACGAGCAGTACTTC.

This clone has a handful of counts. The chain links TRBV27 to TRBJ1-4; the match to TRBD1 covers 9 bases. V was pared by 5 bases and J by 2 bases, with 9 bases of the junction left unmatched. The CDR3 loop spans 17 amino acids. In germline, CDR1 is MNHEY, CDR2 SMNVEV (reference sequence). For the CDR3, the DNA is TGTGCCAGCAGTCGAGGACAGGGGCGCCGTACTAATGAAAAACTGTTTTTT. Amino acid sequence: CASSRGQGRRTNEKLFF.

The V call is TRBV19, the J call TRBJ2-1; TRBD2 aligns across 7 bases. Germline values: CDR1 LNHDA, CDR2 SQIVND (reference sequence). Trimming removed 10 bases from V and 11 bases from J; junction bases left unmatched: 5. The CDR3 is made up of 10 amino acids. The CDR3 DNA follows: TGTGCCACCTGGGGAGGGAAGCAGTTCTTC. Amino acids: CATWGGKQFF.

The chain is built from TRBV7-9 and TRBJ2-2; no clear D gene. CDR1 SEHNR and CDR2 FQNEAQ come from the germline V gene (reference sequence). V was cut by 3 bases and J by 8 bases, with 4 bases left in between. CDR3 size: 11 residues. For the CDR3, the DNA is TGTGCCAGCAGCTTTCGGGGGGAGCTGTTTTTT. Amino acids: CASSFRGELFF.

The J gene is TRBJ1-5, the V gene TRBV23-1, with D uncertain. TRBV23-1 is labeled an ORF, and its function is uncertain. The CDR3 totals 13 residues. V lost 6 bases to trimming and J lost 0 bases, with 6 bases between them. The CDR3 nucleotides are TGCGCCAGCAGACATACTAGCAATCAGCCCCAGCATTTT. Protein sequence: CASRHTSNQPQHF.

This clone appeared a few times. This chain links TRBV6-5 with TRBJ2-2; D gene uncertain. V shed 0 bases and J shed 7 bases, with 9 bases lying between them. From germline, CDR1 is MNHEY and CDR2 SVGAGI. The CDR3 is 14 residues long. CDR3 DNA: TGTGCCAGCAGTTACTCTGCTCCCGGCGGGGAGCTGTTTTTT. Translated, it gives CASSYSAPGGELFF.

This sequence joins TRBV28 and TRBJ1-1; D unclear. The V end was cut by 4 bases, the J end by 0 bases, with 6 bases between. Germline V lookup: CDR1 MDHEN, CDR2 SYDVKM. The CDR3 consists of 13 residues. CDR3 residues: CASSSNMNTEAFF. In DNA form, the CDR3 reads TGTGCCAGCAGTTCGAACATGAACACTGAAGCTTTCTTT.

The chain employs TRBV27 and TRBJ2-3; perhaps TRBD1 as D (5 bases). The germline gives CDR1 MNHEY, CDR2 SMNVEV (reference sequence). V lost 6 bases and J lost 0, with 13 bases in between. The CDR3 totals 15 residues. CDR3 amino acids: CASSPQGRSTDTQYF. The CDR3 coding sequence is TGTGCCAGCAGCCCCCAGGGAAGAAGCACAGATACGCAGTATTTT.

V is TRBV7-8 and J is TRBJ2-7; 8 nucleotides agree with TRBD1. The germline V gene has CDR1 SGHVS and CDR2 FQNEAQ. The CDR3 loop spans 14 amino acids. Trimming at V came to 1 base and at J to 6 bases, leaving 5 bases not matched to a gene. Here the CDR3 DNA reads TGTGCCAGCAGCTTAGGGCAGGGGGCGAGCGAGCAGTACTTC. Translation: CASSLGQGASEQYF.

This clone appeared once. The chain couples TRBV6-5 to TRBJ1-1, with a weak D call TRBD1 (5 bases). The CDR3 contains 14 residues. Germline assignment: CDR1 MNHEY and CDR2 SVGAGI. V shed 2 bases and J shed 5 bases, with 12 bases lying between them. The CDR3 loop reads CASSYIGARTEAFF. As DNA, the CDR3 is TGTGCCAGCAGTTACATAGGGGCTAGGACTGAAGCTTTCTTT.

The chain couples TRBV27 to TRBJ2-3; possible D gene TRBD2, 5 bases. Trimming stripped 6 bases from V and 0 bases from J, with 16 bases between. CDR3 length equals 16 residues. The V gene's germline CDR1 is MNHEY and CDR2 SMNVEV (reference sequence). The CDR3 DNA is TGTGCCAGCAGCAACCCAGGAGCGGAGAGCACAGATACGCAGTATTTT. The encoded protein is CASSNPGAESTDTQYF.

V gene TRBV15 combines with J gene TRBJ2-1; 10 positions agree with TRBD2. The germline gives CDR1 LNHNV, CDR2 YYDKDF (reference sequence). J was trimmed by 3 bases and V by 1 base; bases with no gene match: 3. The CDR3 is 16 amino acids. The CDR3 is CATSRGSGGDYNEQFF. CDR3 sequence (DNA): TGTGCCACCAGCAGAGGGAGCGGGGGGGACTACAATGAGCAGTTCTTC.

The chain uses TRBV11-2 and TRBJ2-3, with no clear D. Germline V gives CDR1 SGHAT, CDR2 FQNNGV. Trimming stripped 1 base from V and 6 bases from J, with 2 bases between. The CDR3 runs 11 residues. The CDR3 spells CASSLADTQYF. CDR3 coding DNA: TGTGCCAGCAGCTTAGCGGATACGCAGTATTTT.

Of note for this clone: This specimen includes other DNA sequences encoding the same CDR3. The CDR3 DNA reads as TGTGCCAGTAGTACTAGCGGGAGCACAGATACGCAGTATTTT. Its translation: CASSTSGSTDTQYF. J is TRBJ2-3 and V is TRBV19; TRBD2 agrees at 8 bases. The CDR3 has 14 residues. Trimming cost V 4 bases and J 0 bases; bases outside gene matches: 0. CDR1 is LNHDA, CDR2 SQIVND, per germline (reference sequence).

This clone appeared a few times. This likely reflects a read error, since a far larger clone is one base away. In nucleotides, the CDR3 is TGTGCCAGCAGTTATCTCGCAGGGGTTCAGCCCCAGCATTTT. Translation gives CASSYLAGVQPQHF. V usage is TRBV28 and J usage is TRBJ1-5; D may be TRBD1 (6 bases). V lost 4 bases to trimming and J lost 6 bases, with 13 bases between them. The CDR3 has 14 residues. CDR1 is MDHEN, CDR2 SYDVKM, per germline.

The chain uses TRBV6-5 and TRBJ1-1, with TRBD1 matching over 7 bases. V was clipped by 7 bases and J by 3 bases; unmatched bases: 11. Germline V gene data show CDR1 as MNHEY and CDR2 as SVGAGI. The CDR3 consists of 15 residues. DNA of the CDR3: TGTGCCAGCACTCACAGCAAGGGACAGTACACTGAAGCTTTCTTT. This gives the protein CASTHSKGQYTEAFF.

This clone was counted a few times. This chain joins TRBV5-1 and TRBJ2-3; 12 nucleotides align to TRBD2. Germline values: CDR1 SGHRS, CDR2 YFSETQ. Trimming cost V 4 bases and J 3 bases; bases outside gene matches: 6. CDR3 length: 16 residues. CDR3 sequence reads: CASSATLAGGTDTQYF. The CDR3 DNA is TGCGCCAGCAGCGCTACCCTAGCGGGAGGGACAGATACGCAGTATTTT.

The CDR3 nucleotides are TGTGCCAGCAGCTTCCTAAACAATGAGCAGTTCTTC. It specifies CASSFLNNEQFF. The chain is built from TRBV11-2 and TRBJ2-1; D not certain. CDR1 and CDR2 (germline): SGHAT, FQNNGV. Trimming stripped 3 bases from V and 5 bases from J, with 5 bases between. The CDR3 is 12 amino acids.

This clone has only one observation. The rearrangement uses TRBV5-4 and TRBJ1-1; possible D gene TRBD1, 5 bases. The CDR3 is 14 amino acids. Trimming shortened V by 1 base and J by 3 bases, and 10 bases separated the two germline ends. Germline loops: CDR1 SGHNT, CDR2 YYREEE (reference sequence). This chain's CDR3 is CASSLWGADTEAFF. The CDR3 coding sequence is TGTGCCAGCAGCTTGTGGGGCGCGGACACTGAAGCTTTCTTT.

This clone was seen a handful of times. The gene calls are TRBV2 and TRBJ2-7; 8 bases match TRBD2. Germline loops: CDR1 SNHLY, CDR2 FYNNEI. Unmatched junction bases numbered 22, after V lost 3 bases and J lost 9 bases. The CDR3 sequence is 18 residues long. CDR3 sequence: CASSEGSGTVRARRRQYF. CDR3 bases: TGTGCCAGCAGTGAGGGTAGCGGGACGGTAAGAGCTCGCCGGAGGCAGTACTTC.

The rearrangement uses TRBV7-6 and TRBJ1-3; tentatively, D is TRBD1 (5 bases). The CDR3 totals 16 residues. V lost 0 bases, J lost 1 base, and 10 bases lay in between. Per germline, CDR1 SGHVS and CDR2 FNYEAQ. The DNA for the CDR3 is TGTGCCAGCAGCTTAGCGCGGCAGGGATCTGGAAACACCATATATTTT. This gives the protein CASSLARQGSGNTIYF.

The CDR3 DNA reads TGTGCCAGCAGCTTGGCAGTTAACTATGGCTACACCTTC. It encodes CASSLAVNYGYTF. The chain employs TRBV11-2 and TRBJ1-2; D remains unclear. This CDR3 comprises 13 residues. The germline V gene encodes CDR1 SGHAT and CDR2 FQNNGV. Deletions cut 3 bases from V and 1 base from J, with 6 bases between.

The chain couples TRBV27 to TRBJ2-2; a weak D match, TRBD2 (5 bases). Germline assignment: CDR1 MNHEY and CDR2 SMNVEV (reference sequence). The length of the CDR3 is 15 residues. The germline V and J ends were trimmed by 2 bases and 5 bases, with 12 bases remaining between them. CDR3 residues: CASSLAFSGTGELFF. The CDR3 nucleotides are TGTGCCAGCAGTTTAGCCTTCTCGGGGACCGGGGAGCTGTTTTTT.

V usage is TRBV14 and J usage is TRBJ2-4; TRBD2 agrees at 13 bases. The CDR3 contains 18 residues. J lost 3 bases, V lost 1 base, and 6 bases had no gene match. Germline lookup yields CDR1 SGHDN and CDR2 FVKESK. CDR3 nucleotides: TGTGCCAGCAGCCAAGTACTAGCGGGAGGGCCGGGCAAAAACATTCAGTACTTC. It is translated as CASSQVLAGGPGKNIQYF.

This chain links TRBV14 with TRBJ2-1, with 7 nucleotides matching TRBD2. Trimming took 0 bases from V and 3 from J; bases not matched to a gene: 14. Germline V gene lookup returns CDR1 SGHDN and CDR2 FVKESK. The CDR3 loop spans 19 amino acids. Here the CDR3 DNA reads TGTGCCAGCAGCCAAGATCTAAGCGGGGCACCCCCCATCTACAATGAGCAGTTCTTC. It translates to CASSQDLSGAPPIYNEQFF.

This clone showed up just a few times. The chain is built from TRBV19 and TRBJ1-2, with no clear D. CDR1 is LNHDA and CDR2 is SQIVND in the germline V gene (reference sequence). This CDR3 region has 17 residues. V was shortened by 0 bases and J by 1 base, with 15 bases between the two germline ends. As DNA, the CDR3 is TGTGCCAGTAGTATAGAGGAATCAGAGGGCAGTAACTATGGCTACACCTTC. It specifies CASSIEESEGSNYGYTF.

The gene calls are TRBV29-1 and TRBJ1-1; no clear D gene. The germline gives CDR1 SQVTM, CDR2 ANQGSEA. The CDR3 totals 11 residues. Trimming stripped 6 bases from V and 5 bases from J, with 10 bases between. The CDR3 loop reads CSVASYTEAFF. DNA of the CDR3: TGCAGCGTGGCCTCTTATACTGAAGCTTTCTTT.

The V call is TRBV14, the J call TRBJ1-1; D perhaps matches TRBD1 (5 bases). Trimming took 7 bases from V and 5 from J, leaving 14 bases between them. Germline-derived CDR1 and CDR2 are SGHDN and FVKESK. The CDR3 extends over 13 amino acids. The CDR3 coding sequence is TGTGCCAGCACCCGGGGGTCGTGGACTGAAGCTTTCTTT. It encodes CASTRGSWTEAFF.

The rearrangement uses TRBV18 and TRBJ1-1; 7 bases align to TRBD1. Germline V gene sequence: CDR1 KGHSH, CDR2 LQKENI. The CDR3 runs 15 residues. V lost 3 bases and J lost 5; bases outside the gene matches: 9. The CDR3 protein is CASSPLPGGGTEAFF. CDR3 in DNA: TGTGCCAGCTCACCCCTCCCAGGGGGAGGAACTGAAGCTTTCTTT.